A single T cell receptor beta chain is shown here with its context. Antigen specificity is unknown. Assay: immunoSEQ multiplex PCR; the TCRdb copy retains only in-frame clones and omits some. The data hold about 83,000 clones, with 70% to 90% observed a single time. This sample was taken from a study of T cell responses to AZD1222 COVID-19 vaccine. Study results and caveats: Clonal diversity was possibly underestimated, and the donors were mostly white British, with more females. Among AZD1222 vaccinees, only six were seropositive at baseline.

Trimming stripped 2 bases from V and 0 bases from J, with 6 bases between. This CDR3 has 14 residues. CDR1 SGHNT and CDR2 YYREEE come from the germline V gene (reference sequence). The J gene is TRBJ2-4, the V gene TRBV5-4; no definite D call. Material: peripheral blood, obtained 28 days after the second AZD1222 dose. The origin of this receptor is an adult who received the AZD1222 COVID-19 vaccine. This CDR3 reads CASSLYSAKNIQYF. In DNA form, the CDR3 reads TGTGCCAGCAGCTTATACTCAGCCAAAAACATTCAGTACTTC.